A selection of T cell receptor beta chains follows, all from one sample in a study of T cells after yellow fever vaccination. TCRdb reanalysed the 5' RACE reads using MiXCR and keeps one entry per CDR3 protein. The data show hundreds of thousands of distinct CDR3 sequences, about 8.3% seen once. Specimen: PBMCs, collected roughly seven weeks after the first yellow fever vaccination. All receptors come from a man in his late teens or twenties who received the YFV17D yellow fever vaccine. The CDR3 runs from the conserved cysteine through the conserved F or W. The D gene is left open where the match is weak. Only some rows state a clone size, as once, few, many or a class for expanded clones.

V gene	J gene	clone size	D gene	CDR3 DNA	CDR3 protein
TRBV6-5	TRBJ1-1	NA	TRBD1	TGTGCCAGCAGTTTCCAACAGGGGACTGAAGCTTTCTTT	CASSFQQGTEAFF
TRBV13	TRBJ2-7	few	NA	TGTGCCAGCAGTTGGGGACGGAGCTCCTACGAGCAGTACTTC	CASSWGRSSYEQYF
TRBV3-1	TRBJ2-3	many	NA	TGTGCCAGCAGCCAACAGGCAGATACGCAGTATTTT	CASSQQADTQYF
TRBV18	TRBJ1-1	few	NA	TGTGCCAGCTCACCACCGGGGGGAAGTAGGACTGAAGCTTTCTTT	CASSPPGGSRTEAFF
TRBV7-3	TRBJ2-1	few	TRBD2	TGTGCCAGCAGCTTAATGAGCGGGGGGGCACTTGAGCAGTTCTTC	CASSLMSGGALEQFF
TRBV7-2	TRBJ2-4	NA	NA	TGTGCCAGCAGCTCGTGGGGGGGCGCGACCAAAAACATTCAGTACTTC	CASSSWGGATKNIQYF
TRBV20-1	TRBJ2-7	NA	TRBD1	TGCAGTGCTAGAGTCCTCAGGGGGCGCGAGCAGTACTTC	CSARVLRGREQYF
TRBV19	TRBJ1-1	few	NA	TGTGCCACCGCGGACAGAGCACTGAACACTGAAGCTTTCTTT	CATADRALNTEAFF
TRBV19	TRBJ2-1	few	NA	TGTGCCAGTGGGGGGCCCTTACATCAGTTCTTC	CASGGPLHQFF
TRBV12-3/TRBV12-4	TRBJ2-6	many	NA	TGTGCCAGCAGTTCCCCCGGGAGCTCTGGGGCCAACGTCCTGACTTTC	CASSSPGSSGANVLTF
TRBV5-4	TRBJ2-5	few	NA	TGTGCCAGCAGCTTGGCCATGAATGGGGTCCAGTACTTC	CASSLAMNGVQYF
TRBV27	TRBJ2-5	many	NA	TGTGCCAGCAGTTCCCCCCAGGGGCCGGGGCCCATGGAGGTCCAGTACTTC	CASSSPQGPGPMEVQYF
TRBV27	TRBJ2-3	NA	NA	TGTGCCAGCAGTTTAACGTGGGGGGCCATCACAGATACGCAGTATTTT	CASSLTWGAITDTQYF
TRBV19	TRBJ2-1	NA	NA	TGTGCCAGTAGTTTACAGGGCGGTAGCTCCTACAATGAGCAGTTCTTC	CASSLQGGSSYNEQFF
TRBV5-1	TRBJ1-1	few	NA	TGCGCCAGCAGCTTGGGACAACCGGAGGCGGCTTTCTTT	CASSLGQPEAAFF
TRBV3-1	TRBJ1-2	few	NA	TGTGCCAGCAGCCTCTTTATGGGCCATGGCTACACCTTC	CASSLFMGHGYTF
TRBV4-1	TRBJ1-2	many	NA	TGCGCCAGCAGCGCTTCGTGGGCCTATGGCTACACCTTC	CASSASWAYGYTF
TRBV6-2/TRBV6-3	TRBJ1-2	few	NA	TGTGCCAGCACCCTAGAGGGTTATCGCGACGGCTACACCTTC	CASTLEGYRDGYTF
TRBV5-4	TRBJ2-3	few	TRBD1	TGTGCCAGCAGCTTAGGGGGCCGAGGAGATACGCAGTATTTT	CASSLGGRGDTQYF
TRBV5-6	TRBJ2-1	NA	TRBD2	TGTGCCACCCGAATAGCGGGGGGGAGGAATGAGCAGTTCTTC	CATRIAGGRNEQFF
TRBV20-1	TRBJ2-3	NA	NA	TGCAGTGCTAGGTCGCAGAGCACAGATACGCAGTATTTT	CSARSQSTDTQYF
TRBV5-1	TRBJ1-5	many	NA	TGCGCCAGCAGCTTGGAGGGCTATAGCAATCAGCCCCAGCATTTT	CASSLEGYSNQPQHF
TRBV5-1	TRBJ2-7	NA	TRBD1	TGTGCCAGCAGTTTCGACAGGGCCTACGAGCAGTACTTC	CASSFDRAYEQYF
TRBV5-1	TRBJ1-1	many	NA	TGCGCCAGCAGCTCCTGGTCCTTGGGCTCCACTGAAGCTTTCTTT	CASSSWSLGSTEAFF
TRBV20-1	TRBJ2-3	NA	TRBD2	TGCAGTGCCGACAATGCGGGGCGGGGGGGCCGGGCAGATACGCAGTATTTT	CSADNAGRGGRADTQYF
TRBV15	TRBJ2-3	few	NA	TGTGCCACCAGCAGGAGAGGGTCTGATACGCAGTATTTT	CATSRRGSDTQYF
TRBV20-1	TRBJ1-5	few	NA	TGCAGTGCCGAAGGGGACAATCAGCCCCAGCATTTT	CSAEGDNQPQHF